The rows below give T cell receptor beta chains drawn from one sample of a study of blood T cell repertoires in COVID-19. Using immunoSEQ multiplex PCR, the repertoire was profiled, and TCRdb retains in-frame clones only, with some absent. The top ten clones hold 3% of a sample with roughly 220,000 clones, around 87% of them seen once. Material: peripheral blood. The origin of the receptors is a man aged 60 to 75 with acute or convalescent COVID-19. The CDR3 runs from the conserved cysteine through the conserved F or W. A D gene is named only where the DNA matches it firmly.

CDR3aa: CASQVTGELFF; v_gene: TRBV6-6; j_gene: TRBJ2-2; d_gene: .
CDR3aa: CATSRGASGANYGYTF; v_gene: TRBV15; j_gene: TRBJ1-2; d_gene: .
CDR3aa: CASSAGVAGGDNEQFF; v_gene: TRBV11-2; j_gene: TRBJ2-1; d_gene: TRBD2
CDR3aa: CASRETGGYEQYF; v_gene: TRBV2; j_gene: TRBJ2-7; d_gene: TRBD1
CDR3aa: CASSLGQGLQTSNQPQHF; v_gene: TRBV3-1/TRBV3-2; j_gene: TRBJ1-5; d_gene: TRBD1
CDR3aa: CASSIVAGAYEQYF; v_gene: TRBV19; j_gene: TRBJ2-7; d_gene: .
CDR3aa: CASSLVGNTGELFF; v_gene: TRBV7-8; j_gene: TRBJ2-2; d_gene: .
CDR3aa: CASSLAGQAYEQYF; v_gene: TRBV7-9; j_gene: TRBJ2-7; d_gene: TRBD1
CDR3aa: CASSLEEFRTGDLGYNSPLHF; v_gene: TRBV11-3; j_gene: TRBJ1-6; d_gene: .
CDR3aa: CASSPLRRVGIDRYEQYF; v_gene: TRBV23-1; j_gene: TRBJ2-7; d_gene: .
CDR3aa: CASSAGGGLSSPLHF; v_gene: TRBV3-1/TRBV3-2; j_gene: TRBJ1-6; d_gene: .
CDR3aa: CSVAQGALGNQPQHF; v_gene: TRBV29-1; j_gene: TRBJ1-5; d_gene: TRBD1
CDR3aa: CASTPLQGTEAFF; v_gene: TRBV12-3/TRBV12-4; j_gene: TRBJ1-1; d_gene: TRBD1
CDR3aa: CASSTGAEETQYF; v_gene: TRBV5-1; j_gene: TRBJ2-5; d_gene: TRBD1
CDR3aa: CASSQDLMTEAFF; v_gene: TRBV14; j_gene: TRBJ1-1; d_gene: .
CDR3aa: CASSRDRVKAFF; v_gene: TRBV14; j_gene: TRBJ1-1; d_gene: TRBD1
CDR3aa: CASKGPGLADYEQYF; v_gene: TRBV6-5; j_gene: TRBJ2-7; d_gene: TRBD2
CDR3aa: CASSYGRGTSTDTQYF; v_gene: TRBV6-6; j_gene: TRBJ2-3; d_gene: .
CDR3aa: CASSLWGQQLYGYTF; v_gene: TRBV5-6; j_gene: TRBJ1-2; d_gene: TRBD1
CDR3aa: CASSLSPGGPYEQYF; v_gene: TRBV7-9; j_gene: TRBJ2-7; d_gene: TRBD1
CDR3aa: CASSPGRQDSPLHF; v_gene: TRBV6-6; j_gene: TRBJ1-6; d_gene: .
CDR3aa: CASSRQASSYGYTF; v_gene: TRBV6-2/TRBV6-3; j_gene: TRBJ1-2; d_gene: .
CDR3aa: CASSLGPLSGEQYF; v_gene: TRBV11-3; j_gene: TRBJ2-7; d_gene: .
CDR3aa: CASSLGRGQGEGRQSGANVLTF; v_gene: TRBV7-6; j_gene: TRBJ2-6; d_gene: .
CDR3aa: CASSVGLHYEQYF; v_gene: TRBV11-1; j_gene: TRBJ2-7; d_gene: .
CDR3aa: CASGPPQGKNTEAFF; v_gene: TRBV12-5; j_gene: TRBJ1-1; d_gene: .
CDR3aa: CASTDGQRGKTQYF; v_gene: TRBV6-5; j_gene: TRBJ2-5; d_gene: .
CDR3aa: CASSIGTGGPGANVLTF; v_gene: TRBV19; j_gene: TRBJ2-6; d_gene: TRBD1
CDR3aa: CASSSGNQPQHF; v_gene: TRBV6-5; j_gene: TRBJ1-5; d_gene: .
CDR3aa: CASSPQGQGLRRTGELFF; v_gene: TRBV9; j_gene: TRBJ2-2; d_gene: TRBD1
CDR3aa: CASSLDAGSPLHF; v_gene: TRBV5-5; j_gene: TRBJ1-6; d_gene: .
CDR3aa: CASSPGGRSSYEQYF; v_gene: TRBV5-4; j_gene: TRBJ2-7; d_gene: TRBD2
CDR3aa: CASSSETRDGAEAFF; v_gene: TRBV28; j_gene: TRBJ1-1; d_gene: .